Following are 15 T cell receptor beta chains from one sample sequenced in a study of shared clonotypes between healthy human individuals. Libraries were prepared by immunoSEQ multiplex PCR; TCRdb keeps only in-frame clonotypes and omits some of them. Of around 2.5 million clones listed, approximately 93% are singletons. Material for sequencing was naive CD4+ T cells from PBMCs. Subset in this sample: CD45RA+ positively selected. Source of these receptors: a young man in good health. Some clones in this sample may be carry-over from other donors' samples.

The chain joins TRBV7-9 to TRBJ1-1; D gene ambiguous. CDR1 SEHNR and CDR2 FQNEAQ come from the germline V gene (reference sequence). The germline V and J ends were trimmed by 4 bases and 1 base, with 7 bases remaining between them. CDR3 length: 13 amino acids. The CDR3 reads CASSSARNTEAFF. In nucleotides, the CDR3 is TGTGCCAGCAGCTCGGCAAGGAACACTGAAGCTTTCTTT.

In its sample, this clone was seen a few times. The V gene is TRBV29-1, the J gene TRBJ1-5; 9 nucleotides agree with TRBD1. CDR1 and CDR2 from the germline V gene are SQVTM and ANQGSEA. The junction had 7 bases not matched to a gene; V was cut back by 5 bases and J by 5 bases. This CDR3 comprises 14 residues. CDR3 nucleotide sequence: TGCAGCGTTACAGGGGGCTTTGGCGATCAGCCCCAGCATTTT. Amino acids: CSVTGGFGDQPQHF. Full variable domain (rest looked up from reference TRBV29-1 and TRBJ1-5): SAVISQKPSRDICQRGTSLTIQCQVDSQVTMMFWYRQQPGQSLTLIATANQGSEATYESGFVIDKFPISRPNLTFSTLTVSNMSPEDSSIYLCSVTGGFGDQPQHFGDGTRLSIL.

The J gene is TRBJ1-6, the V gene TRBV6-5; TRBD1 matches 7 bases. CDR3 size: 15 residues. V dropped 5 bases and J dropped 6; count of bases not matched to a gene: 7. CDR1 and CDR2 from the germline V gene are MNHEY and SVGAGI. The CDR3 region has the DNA TGTGCCAGCAGTACCCGGACAGGCCCTAATTCACCCCTCCACTTT. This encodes CASSTRTGPNSPLHF.

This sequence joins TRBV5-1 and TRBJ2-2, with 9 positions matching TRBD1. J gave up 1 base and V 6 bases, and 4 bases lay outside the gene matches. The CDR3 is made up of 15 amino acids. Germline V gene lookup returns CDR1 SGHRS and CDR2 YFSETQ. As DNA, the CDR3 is TGCGCCAGCACCCCGGACAGGGGGAACACCGGGGAGCTGTTTTTT. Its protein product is CASTPDRGNTGELFF.

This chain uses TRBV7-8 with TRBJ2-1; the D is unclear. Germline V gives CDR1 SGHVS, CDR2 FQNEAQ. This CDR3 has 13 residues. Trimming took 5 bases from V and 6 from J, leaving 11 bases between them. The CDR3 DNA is TGTGCCAGCAGCGACGGCTTCCGCAATGAGCAGTTCTTC. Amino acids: CASSDGFRNEQFF.

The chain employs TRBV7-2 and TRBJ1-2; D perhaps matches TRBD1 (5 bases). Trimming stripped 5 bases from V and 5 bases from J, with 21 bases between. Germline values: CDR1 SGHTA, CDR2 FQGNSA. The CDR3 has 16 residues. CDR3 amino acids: CASSLGFSGTPYGYTF. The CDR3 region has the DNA TGTGCCAGCAGCCTCGGTTTTTCCGGGACCCCTTATGGCTACACCTTC.

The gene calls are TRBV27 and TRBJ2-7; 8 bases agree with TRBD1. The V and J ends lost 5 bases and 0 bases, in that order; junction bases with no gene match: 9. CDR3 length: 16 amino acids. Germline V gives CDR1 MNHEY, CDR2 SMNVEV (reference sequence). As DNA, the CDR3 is TGTGCCAGCAGTCAACTCAGGACAGGGAGCTCCTACGAGCAGTACTTC. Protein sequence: CASSQLRTGSSYEQYF.

CDR3 DNA sequence: TGCGCCAGCAGCCACCTTTTAGCGGCCCAAGAGACCCAGTACTTC. Its translation: CASSHLLAAQETQYF. The V call is TRBV4-1, the J call TRBJ2-5, with D perhaps TRBD2 (6 bases). The CDR3 spans 15 residues. Germline CDR1 and CDR2: MGHRA and YSYEKL. Trimming stripped 3 bases from V and 1 base from J, with 12 bases between.

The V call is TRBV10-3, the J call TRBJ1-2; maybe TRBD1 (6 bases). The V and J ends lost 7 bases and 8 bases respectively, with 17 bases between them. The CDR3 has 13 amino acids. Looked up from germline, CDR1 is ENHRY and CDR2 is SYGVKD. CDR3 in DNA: TGTGCCATCACACCCCATCGGACAGAAGGCTACACCTTC. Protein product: CAITPHRTEGYTF.

The CDR3 region is CASSSGTALTVETQYF. Written as DNA, the CDR3 is TGCGCCAGCAGCTCCGGGACAGCTTTAACTGTAGAGACCCAGTACTTC. This sequence joins TRBV5-1 and TRBJ2-5; 7 positions match TRBD1. The germline CDR1 and CDR2 sequences are SGHRS and YFSETQ. The V and J ends lost 3 bases and 4 bases, in that order; junction bases with no gene match: 12. The CDR3 extends over 16 amino acids.

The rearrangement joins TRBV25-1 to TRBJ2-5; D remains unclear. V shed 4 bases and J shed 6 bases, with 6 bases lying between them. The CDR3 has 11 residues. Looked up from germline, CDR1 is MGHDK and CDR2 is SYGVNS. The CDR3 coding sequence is TGTGCCAGCAGTGGCATAAAGACCCAGTACTTC. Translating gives CASSGIKTQYF.

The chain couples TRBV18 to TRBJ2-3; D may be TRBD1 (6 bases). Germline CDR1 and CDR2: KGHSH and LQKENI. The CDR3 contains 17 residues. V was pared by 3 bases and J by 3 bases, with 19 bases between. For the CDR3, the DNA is TGTGCCAGCTCACCCTTTTCGGCAGGGGTCGGGACAGATACGCAGTATTTT. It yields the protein CASSPFSAGVGTDTQYF.

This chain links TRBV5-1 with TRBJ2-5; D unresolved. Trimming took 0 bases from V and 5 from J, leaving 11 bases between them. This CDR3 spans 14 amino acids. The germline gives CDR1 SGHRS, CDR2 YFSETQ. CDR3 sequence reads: CASSLDGLKETQYF. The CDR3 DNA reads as TGCGCCAGCAGCTTGGATGGGCTAAAGGAGACCCAGTACTTC.

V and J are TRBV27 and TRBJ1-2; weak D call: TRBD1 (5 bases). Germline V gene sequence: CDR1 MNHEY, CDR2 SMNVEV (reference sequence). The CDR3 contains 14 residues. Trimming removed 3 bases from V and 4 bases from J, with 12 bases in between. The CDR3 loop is CASSFLQGGYGYTF. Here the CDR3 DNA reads TGTGCCAGCAGTTTTCTGCAGGGAGGCTATGGCTACACCTTC.

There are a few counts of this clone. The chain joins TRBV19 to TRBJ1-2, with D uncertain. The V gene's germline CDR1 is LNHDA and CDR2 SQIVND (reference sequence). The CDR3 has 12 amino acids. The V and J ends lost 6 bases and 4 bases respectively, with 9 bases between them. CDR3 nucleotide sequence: TGTGCCAGTAGCCCGGGGAGCTATGGCTACACCTTC. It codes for CASSPGSYGYTF.